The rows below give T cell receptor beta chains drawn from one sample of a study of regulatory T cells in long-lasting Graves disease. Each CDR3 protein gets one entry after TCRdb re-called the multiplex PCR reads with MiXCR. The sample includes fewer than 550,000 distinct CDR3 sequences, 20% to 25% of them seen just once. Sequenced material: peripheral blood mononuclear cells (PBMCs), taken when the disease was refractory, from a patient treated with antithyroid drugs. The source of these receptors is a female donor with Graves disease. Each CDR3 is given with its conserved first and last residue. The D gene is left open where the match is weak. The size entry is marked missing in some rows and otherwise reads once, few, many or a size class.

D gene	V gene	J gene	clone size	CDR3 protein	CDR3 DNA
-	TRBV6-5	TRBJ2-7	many	CASSYSPGGEQYF	TGTGCCAGCAGTTACTCGCCCGGCGGCGAGCAGTACTTC
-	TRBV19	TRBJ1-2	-	CTSSGGRGPGYTF	TGTACCAGTAGTGGGGGGAGGGGACCTGGCTACACCTTC
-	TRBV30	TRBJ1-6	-	CAWSPLIRNSPLHF	TGTGCCTGGAGTCCCCTAATCCGGAATTCACCCCTCCACTTT
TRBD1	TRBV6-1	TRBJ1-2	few	CASTDREFGYTF	TGTGCCAGCACTGACAGGGAGTTTGGCTACACCTTC
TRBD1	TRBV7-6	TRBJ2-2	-	CASSGRQGNTGELFF	TGTGCCAGCAGCGGCCGACAGGGAAACACCGGGGAGCTGTTTTTT
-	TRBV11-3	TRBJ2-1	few	CASSLGSGVGYNEQFF	TGTGCCAGCAGCTTAGGGTCCGGAGTGGGGTACAATGAGCAGTTCTTC
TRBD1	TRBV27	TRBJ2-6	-	CASSYRGPGANVLTF	TGTGCCAGCAGTTATAGGGGGCCGGGGGCCAACGTCCTGACTTTC
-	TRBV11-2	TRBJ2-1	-	CASSLGGTYNEQFF	TGTGCCAGCAGCTTAGGCGGGACTTACAATGAGCAGTTCTTC
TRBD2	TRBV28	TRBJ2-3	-	CASSLVAASGTDTQYF	TGTGCCAGCAGCCTGGTCGCAGCTAGCGGGACAGATACGCAGTATTTT
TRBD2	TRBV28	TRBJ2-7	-	CASTPLAGAGYEQYF	TGTGCCAGCACCCCCCTAGCGGGGGCCGGCTACGAGCAGTACTTC
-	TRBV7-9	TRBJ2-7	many	CASSRSYEQYF	TGTGCCAGCAGCCGTTCCTACGAGCAGTACTTC
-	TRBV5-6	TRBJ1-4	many	CASSLEVGFEKLFF	TGTGCCAGCAGCTTGGAGGTCGGCTTTGAAAAACTGTTTTTT
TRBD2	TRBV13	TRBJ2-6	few	CASSLGQGIEREGSGANVLTF	TGTGCCAGCAGCTTAGGCCAAGGAATTGAGCGGGAGGGCTCTGGGGCCAACGTCCTGACTTTC
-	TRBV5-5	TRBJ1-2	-	CASSLRPPGGYTF	TGTGCCAGCAGCTTGAGGCCACCGGGAGGCTACACCTTC
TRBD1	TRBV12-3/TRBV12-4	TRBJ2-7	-	CASTFWDRAYEQYF	TGTGCCAGCACCTTCTGGGACAGGGCTTACGAGCAGTACTTC
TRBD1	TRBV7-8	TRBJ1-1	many	CASSSTGVDTEAFF	TGTGCCAGCAGTTCGACAGGGGTCGACACTGAAGCTTTCTTT
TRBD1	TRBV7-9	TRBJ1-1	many	CASSRGQQNTEAFF	TGTGCCAGCAGCCGGGGACAGCAGAACACTGAAGCTTTCTTT